Sequencing of this T cell receptor (beta chain) was carried out in a study of early T cells in non-severe SARS-CoV-2 infection (dated by TCRdb to the early 2020s). Study-level background: Because TCR sequencing was done on bulk RNA from unsorted whole blood, the alpha and beta chains could not be paired. Overall results and qualifications from the work: VDJdb matching was skewed toward anti-spike CD8 responses and likely underestimated virus-specific expansions, missing private and CD4 specificities.

Libraries came from 5' RACE. The listed sequencing device is NextSeq 500. The TCR library protocol attached unique molecular identifiers to individual cDNA molecules to correct for sequencing error and PCR bias. Sequencing covered both TCR alpha and beta chains, and within each sample the abundances of alpha and beta sequences were tightly co-correlated. As for the original processing: Decombinator V4 was used to annotate TCR sequences for V gene, J gene and CDR3. Expanded TCRs were defined as changing significantly between any two time points under a Poisson model with p below 0.0001. TCR abundances were normalised to the total number of TCRs sequenced per sample and expressed as counts per million. MAIT TCRs were defined by TRAV1-2 paired with TRAJ12, TRAJ20 or TRAJ33, and iNKT TCRs by TRAV10 paired with TRAJ18. A search of VDJdb, accessed on 1 November 2021, was run for TCRs annotated to CMV, EBV and SARS-CoV-2, with TCRs annotated for multiple antigens excluded. Starting from the raw public reads, TCRdb applied fastp trimming at Q25, assembled clones with MiXCR and retained in-frame beta chains. Rows with one shared CDR3 protein collapse into an entry with the most common genes and DNA. The V and J calls come from TCRdb's annotation, not from the publication. This sample lists more than 85,000 distinct CDR3 sequences; approximately 16% were detected once. The ten largest clones add up to around 1.3% of the sample.

This clonotype has a handful of counts. Its cognate antigen has yet to be identified. No base quality values were provided; no much bigger clone lies one nucleotide off. CDR1 and CDR2 were assigned from the germline V gene as SQVTM and ANQGSEA. The CDR3 sequence holds 13 residues, the cysteine and phenylalanine included. The sequence is cut down to CDR3 DNA, 39 bases in frame from base 1. The germline ends are 15 bases apart after V is trimmed by 5 bases and J by 5 bases. The study was a case-control design nested within a healthcare worker cohort in London, UK, with weekly nasopharyngeal swab PCR tests and blood sampling. Healthcare workers were recruited during the week of the UK lockdown, between 23 and 31 March 2020, and followed weekly for up to roughly 15 weeks.

The clonotype comes from an adult who was a healthcare worker with PCR-confirmed SARS-CoV-2 infection or an uninfected control (not recorded which). The sequence links TRBV29-1 to TRBJ1-1; the D gene is perhaps TRBD1, on 6 matching bases. Specimen: whole blood. The CDR3 region reads CSVWEGEGTEAFF. Read as DNA, the sequence is TGCAGCGTTTGGGAGGGGGAAGGTACTGAAGCTTTCTTT.